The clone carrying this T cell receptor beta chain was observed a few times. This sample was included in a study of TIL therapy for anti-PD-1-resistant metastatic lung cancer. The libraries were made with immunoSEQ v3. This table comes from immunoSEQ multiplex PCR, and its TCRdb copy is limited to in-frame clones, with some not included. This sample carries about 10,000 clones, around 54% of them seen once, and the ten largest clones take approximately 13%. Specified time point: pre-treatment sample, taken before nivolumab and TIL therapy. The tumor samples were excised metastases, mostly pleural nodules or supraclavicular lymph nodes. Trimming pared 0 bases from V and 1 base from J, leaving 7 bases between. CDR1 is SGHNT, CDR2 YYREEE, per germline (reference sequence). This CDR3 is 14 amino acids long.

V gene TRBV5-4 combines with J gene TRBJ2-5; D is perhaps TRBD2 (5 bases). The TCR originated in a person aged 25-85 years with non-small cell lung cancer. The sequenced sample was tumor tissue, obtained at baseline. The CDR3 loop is CASSLGGPQETQYF. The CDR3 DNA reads TGTGCCAGCAGCTTGGGAGGGCCCCAAGAGACCCAGTACTTC.